This is a list of T cell receptor beta chains from one sample in a study of cytomegalovirus exposure and HLA in healthy donors. The data were produced by immunoSEQ multiplex PCR, yet TCRdb's version contains in-frame clones alone and is incomplete. The sample has 160,000 or so clones, roughly 76% seen once. The sample taken for sequencing was PBMCs. These receptors were collected from a man in his 60s in good health and CMV-seronegative. Both conserved end residues are part of each CDR3. The D gene is left open where the match is weak. Clone size is given for some rows only: seen once, a few or many times, or a class if the clone is expanded.

size: few
J: TRBJ2-6
V: TRBV6-4
D: NA
DNA: TGTGCCAGCAGTGAAGGGAGCTCTGGGGCCAACGTCCTGACTTTC
CDR3: CASSEGSSGANVLTF

size: NA
J: TRBJ1-1
V: TRBV18
D: NA
DNA: TGTGCCAGCTCACCAGGGACTCAGGGGAACACTGAAGCTTTCTTT
CDR3: CASSPGTQGNTEAFF

size: NA
J: TRBJ1-4
V: TRBV6-6
D: TRBD1
DNA: TGTGCCAGCAGTCCTCGGACAGGTGGAGATGAAAAACTGTTTTTT
CDR3: CASSPRTGGDEKLFF

size: NA
J: TRBJ2-2
V: TRBV4-3
D: TRBD1
DNA: TGCGCCAGCAGCCAAGCACACAGGGGAATGGAGTTAGCCGGGGAGCTGTTTTTT
CDR3: CASSQAHRGMELAGELFF

size: NA
J: TRBJ1-3
V: TRBV19
D: TRBD1
DNA: TGTGCCAGTAGTGGCATGCGGGCCCCGGGACAGGGGAAAAACACCATATATTTT
CDR3: CASSGMRAPGQGKNTIYF

size: NA
J: TRBJ2-2
V: TRBV28
D: TRBD1
DNA: TGTGCCAGCAGTTCACGGCGGGACAGGCGAACCACCGGGGAGCTGTTTTTT
CDR3: CASSSRRDRRTTGELFF

size: NA
J: TRBJ1-3
V: TRBV5-1
D: NA
DNA: TGCGCCAGCAGCAATTTACAGAGCTCTGGAAACACCATATATTTT
CDR3: CASSNLQSSGNTIYF

size: NA
J: TRBJ1-3
V: TRBV19
D: NA
DNA: TGTGCCAGTAGTTCGATCCCCGGGACAAACTCTGGAAACACCATATATTTT
CDR3: CASSSIPGTNSGNTIYF

size: NA
J: TRBJ1-1
V: TRBV7-8
D: NA
DNA: TGTGCCAGCAGCTTAGTGATCAGGGTCGGTGACACTGAAGCTTTCTTT
CDR3: CASSLVIRVGDTEAFF

size: NA
J: TRBJ2-1
V: TRBV7-2
D: NA
DNA: TGTGCCAGCAGCCCGAGCGGAGGAAGATCCTACAATGAGCAGTTCTTC
CDR3: CASSPSGGRSYNEQFF

size: NA
J: TRBJ1-1
V: TRBV28
D: NA
DNA: TGTGCCAGCAGTCCAGGGGACCTAGGCGCTGAAGCTTTCTTT
CDR3: CASSPGDLGAEAFF

size: NA
J: TRBJ1-1
V: TRBV7-2
D: NA
DNA: TGTGCCAGCAGCTTAGCCCCCTCGAACACTGAAGCTTTCTTT
CDR3: CASSLAPSNTEAFF

size: NA
J: TRBJ2-3
V: TRBV29-1
D: TRBD2
DNA: TGCAGCGTTGGCCGGACTAGCGGAGACCACACAGATACGCAGTATTTT
CDR3: CSVGRTSGDHTDTQYF

size: NA
J: TRBJ1-3
V: TRBV7-6
D: TRBD1
DNA: TGTGCCAGCAGCAAGGACAGGGGCCAAGGAAACACCATATATTTT
CDR3: CASSKDRGQGNTIYF

size: once
J: TRBJ2-3
V: TRBV10-2
D: NA
DNA: TGCGCCAGCAGTGAGTTGCGCCTCGCGGATACGCAGTATTTT
CDR3: CASSELRLADTQYF

size: NA
J: TRBJ2-1
V: TRBV7-2
D: NA
DNA: TGTGCCAGCAGCTTATCTGGTCCCGGCTACAATGAGCAGTTCTTC
CDR3: CASSLSGPGYNEQFF

size: few
J: TRBJ2-3
V: TRBV9
D: TRBD2
DNA: TGTGCCAGCAGCGCTCCCCCCCCTAGCGGGAGACCAGATACGCAGTATTTT
CDR3: CASSAPPPSGRPDTQYF

size: NA
J: TRBJ2-5
V: TRBV7-9
D: NA
DNA: TGTGCCAGCAGCTTGGTCCCTCCGGGGACCCAGTACTTC
CDR3: CASSLVPPGTQYF

size: NA
J: TRBJ2-2
V: TRBV27
D: TRBD2
DNA: TGTGCCAGCAGTTCCACTAGCGCAGCCACCGGGGAGCTGTTTTTT
CDR3: CASSSTSAATGELFF

size: NA
J: TRBJ2-3
V: TRBV9
D: TRBD2
DNA: TGTGCCAGCAGCGTAGGGGGGGGTTTCACAGATACGCAGTATTTT
CDR3: CASSVGGGFTDTQYF

size: NA
J: TRBJ1-5
V: TRBV4-2
D: TRBD1
DNA: TGTGCCAGCAGCCCCCGGGACAGGGGGAACCAGCCCCAGCATTTT
CDR3: CASSPRDRGNQPQHF

size: NA
J: TRBJ1-2
V: TRBV7-9
D: TRBD1
DNA: TGTGCCAGCAGCTCCCAACAGGGGGTTTATGGCTACACCTTC
CDR3: CASSSQQGVYGYTF

size: NA
J: TRBJ2-4
V: TRBV27
D: NA
DNA: TGTGCCAGCAGTTCCGGGGGAGGAAACATTCAGTACTTC
CDR3: CASSSGGGNIQYF

size: NA
J: TRBJ1-1
V: TRBV27
D: NA
DNA: TGTGCCAGCAGCAGGAGGGGAAAGGTCACTGAAGCTTTCTTT
CDR3: CASSRRGKVTEAFF

size: once
J: TRBJ2-7
V: TRBV28
D: NA
DNA: TGTGCCAGCAGTAAGGGGCAGCGCTCCTACGAGCAGTACTTC
CDR3: CASSKGQRSYEQYF

size: NA
J: TRBJ2-7
V: TRBV11-2
D: NA
DNA: TGTGCCAGCAGCTTACCCTGGGCGTTACGCTCCTACGAGCAGTACTTC
CDR3: CASSLPWALRSYEQYF

size: few
J: TRBJ2-5
V: TRBV7-9
D: TRBD2
DNA: TGTGCCAGCAGCTCGGGGGGGCAGCTGATAAGGGAGGCCCAGTACTTC
CDR3: CASSSGGQLIREAQYF

size: once
J: TRBJ1-1
V: TRBV30
D: NA
DNA: TGTGCCTGGAGTGTTGGGGAGGACACTGAAGCTTTCTTT
CDR3: CAWSVGEDTEAFF

size: NA
J: TRBJ2-5
V: TRBV27
D: NA
DNA: TGTGCCAGCACTCCGGGCCGGGGAGAGACCCAGTACTTC
CDR3: CASTPGRGETQYF

size: NA
J: TRBJ2-7
V: TRBV7-9
D: TRBD1
DNA: TGTGCCAGCAGCCCCCAGGGGGCCCGTGGCGACGAGCAGTACTTC
CDR3: CASSPQGARGDEQYF

size: NA
J: TRBJ2-1
V: TRBV28
D: TRBD2
DNA: TGTGCCAGCAGTTTCGCGGGGGGCTACAATGAGCAGTTCTTC
CDR3: CASSFAGGYNEQFF

size: once
J: TRBJ2-2
V: TRBV2
D: NA
DNA: TGTGCCAGCAGTGAGAACAGGAACACCGGGGAGCTGTTTTTT
CDR3: CASSENRNTGELFF

size: NA
J: TRBJ2-5
V: TRBV7-2
D: NA
DNA: TGTGCCAGCAGCTTAGAAGGACACCGGGGGTTCCAAGAGACCCAGTACTTC
CDR3: CASSLEGHRGFQETQYF

size: NA
J: TRBJ2-1
V: TRBV7-9
D: TRBD2
DNA: TGTGCCAGCAGCTCCGGGACTAGCGACACCTACAATGAGCAGTTCTTC
CDR3: CASSSGTSDTYNEQFF

size: once
J: TRBJ1-4
V: TRBV4-2
D: TRBD1
DNA: TGTGCCAGCAGCCCCTCCTTCGGGACAGGGAGCGGGCTTAATGAAAAACTGTTTTTT
CDR3: CASSPSFGTGSGLNEKLFF

size: NA
J: TRBJ1-6
V: TRBV5-1
D: NA
DNA: TGCGCCAGCAGCTTAGGGGAGGTGGGGACCTCACCCCTCCACTTT
CDR3: CASSLGEVGTSPLHF

size: NA
J: TRBJ2-3
V: TRBV6-1
D: TRBD2
DNA: TGTGCCAGCAGGGAGCGGGGTCCAGATACGCAGTATTTT
CDR3: CASRERGPDTQYF

size: NA
J: TRBJ2-7
V: TRBV28
D: NA
DNA: TGTGCCAGCAGCCAAGACACGGTAACCTACGAGCAGTACTTC
CDR3: CASSQDTVTYEQYF

size: NA
J: TRBJ2-7
V: TRBV13
D: NA
DNA: TGTGCCAGCAGCCCCGGGACAACAGGCTACGAGCAGTACTTC
CDR3: CASSPGTTGYEQYF

size: few
J: TRBJ2-1
V: TRBV30
D: TRBD2
DNA: TGTGCCTGGAGCCCACTAGCGGGGACCTACAATGAGCAGTTCTTC
CDR3: CAWSPLAGTYNEQFF

size: NA
J: TRBJ2-7
V: TRBV9
D: NA
DNA: TGTGCCAGCAGCGTAACCGGGAGCTCCTACGAGCAGTACTTC
CDR3: CASSVTGSSYEQYF

size: NA
J: TRBJ2-7
V: TRBV7-3
D: NA
DNA: TGTGCCAGCAGCCGCGGAGGGCAGGGCAGCAACGAGCAGTACTTC
CDR3: CASSRGGQGSNEQYF